This T cell receptor (beta chain) appears in the sequencing data of a study of shared clonotypes between healthy human individuals (dated by TCRdb to 2019 to 2021). For the wider study: The cohort included three men and a couple of women between 18 and 49 years of age. For each donor, CD4 naive and CD4 memory were each given three plates, CD8 naive was given two plates, and CD8 memory was given one plate. To estimate repertoire size and how much clonotypes are shared between individuals, the study performed deep sequencing of blood TCR repertoires from a few healthy adults. Libraries were prepared and TCR repertoires were sequenced by different laboratories using diverse techniques, in order to increase sequencing depth and limit assay-specific biases. Each donor's leukapheresis produced roughly between about 0.9 and 9.5 billion PBMCs.

The donors were healthy, HIV-negative adults with no recently reported acute infections or vaccinations. All donors were Caucasian adults living in Nashville, Tennessee, USA. Magnetic negative selection was used to enrich CD4+ T cells, after which naive cells were positively selected on CD45RA and the negative fraction became the memory subset. Blood was collected by leukapheresis, and PBMCs were isolated by Ficoll-Histopaque density gradient centrifugation and then cryopreserved in liquid nitrogen vapor phase. Analytical flow cytometry was used to check the purity and quantity of every magnetically sorted T cell population. From each sorted fraction, genomic DNA was isolated and quantified by UV absorbance on a Nanodrop 2000c. CDR1 and CDR2, looked up from the germline V gene, are SGHRS and YFSETQ. V and J lose 0 bases and 7 bases, and a span of 13 bases separates them. From the cysteine through the phenylalanine, the CDR3 covers 14 amino acids. The sequence is cut down to CDR3 DNA, 42 bases in frame from base 1.

In regard to this clone: Its antigen remains undetermined. There are no base qualities to consult, and no much larger clone falls within one base.

The study at large found these results: Based on pairwise subsampling, the degree of clonotype sharing among donors was expected to be affected by sequencing depth. Only blood was sampled, and tissue TCR repertoires likely differ from those in blood. When four donors were compared, the shared fraction of clonotypes was around 5% for naive CD4, around 3.6% for naive CD8, 2.3% for memory CD4, and 0.4% for memory CD8. Because the study included only a small number of donors, the genetic and exposure-history diversity represented was limited. Naive subsets generally had larger estimated clonotype richness than memory subsets did. Higher generation probabilities were observed for clonotypes shared by all four sorted-subset donors than for non-shared clonotypes. Rarefaction of sorted-subset datasets indicated incomplete sequencing despite the large sequencing depth.

TCR CDR3 regions were amplified from genomic DNA by multiplex PCR using the deep immunoSEQ assay. Extracted genomic DNA from each cell subset was distributed evenly across all wells of several immunoSEQ 96-well plates, and each plate was treated as a replicate. For sorted subsets, about 210 ng of genomic DNA, equivalent to 25,000 to 35,000 T cell genomes, went into each replicate PCR. Purified libraries were quantified with a Qubit 3.0 fluorometer, sized on a Bioanalyzer 2100, and re-quantified with the KAPA Library Quantification kit. A separate single-read 150-cycle Illumina NextSeq 550 flow cell was used to sequence each immunoSEQ 96-well plate. Concerning the study's data processing: Because the immunoSEQ output held only junctional sequences and lacked quality scores, the filtering could not match the filtering applied to full-length reads. Sequences were annotated with PyIR, a Python wrapper for IgBLAST v1.9, using IMGT germline references to assign V/J genes and CDR3. Any read was removed if the V/J assignment was weak (E-value above 1e-6), the CDR3 was missing, or the read contained stop codons, out-of-frame junctions, or ambiguous translated residues. A V3J clonotype was defined by an identical inferred V gene, J gene, and CDR3 amino acid sequence. Percentage overlap between repertoires was calculated by dividing the number of shared unique clonotypes by the size of the smaller repertoire. Three approaches were used to assess repertoire richness: RTK rarefaction, the Chao1 estimator, and Recon v2.1 estimates of unobserved clonotypes. OLGA was used to compute generation probabilities for all TCRbeta clonotypes that the gDNA method yielded from a few donors. Here the immuneACCESS table is served through TCRdb, limited to in-frame sequences with V and J called. Missing clones are a known gap in these copies; in checked studies unresolved V genes cover under half, and the rest lacks a known reason. The D gene and trimming were derived from the DNA, and the V and J assignments and clone size from that table. The table for this sample lists about 2.4 million clones; approximately 93% of them were counted only once. The top ten clonotypes cover 0.35% to 0.45% of the sample.

Material for sequencing was naive CD4+ T cells from PBMCs. The sample's cell subset or site, from its label and the paper: CD45RA+ positively selected. The rearranged segments are TRBV5-1 and TRBJ1-2, with the identity of the D gene unclear. The receptor's source is a man younger than 35 in good health. Some clones in this sample may be carry-over from other donors' samples. The CDR3 loop reads CASSLAGAQTGYTF. At the DNA level, the sequence is TGCGCCAGCAGCTTGGCGGGAGCCCAGACTGGCTACACCTTC.